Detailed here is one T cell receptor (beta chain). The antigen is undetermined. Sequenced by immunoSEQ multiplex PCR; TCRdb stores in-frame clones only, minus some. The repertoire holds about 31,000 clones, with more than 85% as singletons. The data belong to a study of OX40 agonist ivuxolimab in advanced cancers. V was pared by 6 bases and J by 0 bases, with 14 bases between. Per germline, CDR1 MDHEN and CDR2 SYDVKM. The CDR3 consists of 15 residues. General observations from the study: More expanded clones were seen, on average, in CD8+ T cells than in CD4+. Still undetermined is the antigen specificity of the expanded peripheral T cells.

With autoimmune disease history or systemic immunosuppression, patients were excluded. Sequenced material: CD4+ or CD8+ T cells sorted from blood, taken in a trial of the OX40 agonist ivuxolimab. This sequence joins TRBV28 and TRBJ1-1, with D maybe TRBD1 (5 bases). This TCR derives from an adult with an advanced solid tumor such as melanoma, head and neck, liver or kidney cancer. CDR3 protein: CASSPPPGMNTEAFF. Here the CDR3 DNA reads TGTGCCAGCAGCCCCCCGCCAGGGATGAACACTGAAGCTTTCTTT.